A few counts support the clone carrying this T cell receptor (beta chain). The antigen is not known. This specimen comes from a study of post-analysis software for immune sequencing data. This CDR3 is 15 amino acids long. Germline CDR1 LGHNA, CDR2 YSLEER. The V end lost 2 bases, the J end lost 7 bases, and 18 bases lay between the germline ends. TCR beta libraries were prepared from cDNA with unique molecular identifiers. In TCRdb, the PCR reads were re-called with MiXCR into one record per CDR3 protein. The repertoire includes roughly 800,000 distinct CDR3 sequences, about half of them detected once, and roughly 4.9% sits in the top ten. Findings and limits, study-wide: Patients used five TRBV segments, including TRBV5-6, TRBV5-1 and TRBV20-1, more often than controls.

Input material: blood. The chain couples TRBV4-3 to TRBJ2-7, with D maybe TRBD1 (5 bases). The origin of this receptor is a girl aged 5 to 17 with multiple sclerosis. The CDR3 DNA is TGCGCCAGCAGCCAATCTAGGGGCCCCGAGACAGAGCAGTACTTC. The encoded protein is CASSQSRGPETEQYF.